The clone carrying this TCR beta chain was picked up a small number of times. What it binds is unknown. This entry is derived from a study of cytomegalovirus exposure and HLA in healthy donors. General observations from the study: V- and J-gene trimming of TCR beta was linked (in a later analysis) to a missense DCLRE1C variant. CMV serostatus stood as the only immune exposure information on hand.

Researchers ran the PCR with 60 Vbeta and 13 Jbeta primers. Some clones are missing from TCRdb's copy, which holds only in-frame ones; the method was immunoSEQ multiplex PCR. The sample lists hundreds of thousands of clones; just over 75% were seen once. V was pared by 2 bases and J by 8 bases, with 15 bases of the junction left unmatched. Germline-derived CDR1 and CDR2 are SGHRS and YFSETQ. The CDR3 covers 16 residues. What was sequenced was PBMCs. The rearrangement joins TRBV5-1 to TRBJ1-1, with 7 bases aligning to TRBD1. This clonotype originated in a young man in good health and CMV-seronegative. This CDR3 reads CASSLPEETGNFEAFF. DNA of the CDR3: TGCGCCAGCAGCTTACCGGAAGAGACAGGGAACTTCGAAGCTTTCTTT.